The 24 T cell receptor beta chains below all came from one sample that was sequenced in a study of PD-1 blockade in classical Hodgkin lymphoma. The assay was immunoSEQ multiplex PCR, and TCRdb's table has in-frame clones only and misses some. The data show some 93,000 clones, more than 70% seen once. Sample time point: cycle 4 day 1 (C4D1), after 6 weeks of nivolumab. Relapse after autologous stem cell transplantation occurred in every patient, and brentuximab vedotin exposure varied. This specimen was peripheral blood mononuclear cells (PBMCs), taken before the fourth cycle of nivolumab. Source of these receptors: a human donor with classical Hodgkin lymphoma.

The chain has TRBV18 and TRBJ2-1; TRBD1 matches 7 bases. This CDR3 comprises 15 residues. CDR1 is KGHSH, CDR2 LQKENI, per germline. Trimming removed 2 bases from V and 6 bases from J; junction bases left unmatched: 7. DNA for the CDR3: TGTGCCAGCTCACCAACAGGGGCCGGAATCAATGAGCAGTTCTTC. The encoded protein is CASSPTGAGINEQFF.

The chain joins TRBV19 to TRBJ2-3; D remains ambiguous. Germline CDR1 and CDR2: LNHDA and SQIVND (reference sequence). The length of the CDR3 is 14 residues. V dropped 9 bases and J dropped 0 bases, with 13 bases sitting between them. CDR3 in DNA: TGTGCCAGCACTCATGGCCTTAGCACAGATACGCAGTATTTT. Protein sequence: CASTHGLSTDTQYF.

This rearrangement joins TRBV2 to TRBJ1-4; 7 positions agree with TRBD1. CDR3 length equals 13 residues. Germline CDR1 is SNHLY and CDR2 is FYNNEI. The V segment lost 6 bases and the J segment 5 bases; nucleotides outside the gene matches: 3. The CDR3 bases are TGTGCCAGCAGAGGGACAGAGAATGAAAAACTGTTTTTT. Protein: CASRGTENEKLFF. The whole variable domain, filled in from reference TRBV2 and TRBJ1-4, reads EPEVTQTPSHQVTQMGQEVILRCVPISNHLYFYWYRQILGQKVEFLVSFYNNEISEKSEIFDDQFSVERPDGSNFTLKIRSTKLEDSAMYFCASRGTENEKLFFGSGTQLSVL.

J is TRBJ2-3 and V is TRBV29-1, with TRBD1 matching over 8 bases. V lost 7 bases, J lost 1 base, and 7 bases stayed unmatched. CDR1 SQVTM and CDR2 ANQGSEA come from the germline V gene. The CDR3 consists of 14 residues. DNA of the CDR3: TGCAGCGGGGGACAGGATGACGGCACAGATACGCAGTATTTT. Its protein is CSGGQDDGTDTQYF.

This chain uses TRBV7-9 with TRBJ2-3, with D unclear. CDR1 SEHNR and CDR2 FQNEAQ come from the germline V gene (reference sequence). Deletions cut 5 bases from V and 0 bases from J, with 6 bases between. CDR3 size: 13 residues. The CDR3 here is CASSTSSTDTQYF. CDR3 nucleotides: TGTGCCAGCAGCACCTCTAGCACAGATACGCAGTATTTT.

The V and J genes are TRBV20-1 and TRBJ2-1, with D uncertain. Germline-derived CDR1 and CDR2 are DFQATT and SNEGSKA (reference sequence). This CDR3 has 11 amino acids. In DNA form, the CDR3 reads TGCGGGGTAGTAACAAGCAATGAGCAGTTCTTC. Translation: CGVVTSNEQFF.

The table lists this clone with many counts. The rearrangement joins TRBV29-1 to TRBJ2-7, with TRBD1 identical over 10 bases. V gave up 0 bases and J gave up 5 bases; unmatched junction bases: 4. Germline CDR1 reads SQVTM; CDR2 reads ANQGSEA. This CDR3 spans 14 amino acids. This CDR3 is CSVEELGQGNEQYF. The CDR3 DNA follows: TGCAGCGTTGAAGAATTGGGACAGGGGAACGAGCAGTACTTC.

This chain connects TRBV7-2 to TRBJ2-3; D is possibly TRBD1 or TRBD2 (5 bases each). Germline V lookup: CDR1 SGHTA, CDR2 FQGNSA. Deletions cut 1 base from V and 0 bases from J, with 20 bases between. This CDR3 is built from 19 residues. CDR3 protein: CASSLEGAGVYASTDTQYF. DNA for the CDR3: TGTGCCAGCAGCTTAGAAGGGGCCGGGGTTTATGCTAGCACAGATACGCAGTATTTT.

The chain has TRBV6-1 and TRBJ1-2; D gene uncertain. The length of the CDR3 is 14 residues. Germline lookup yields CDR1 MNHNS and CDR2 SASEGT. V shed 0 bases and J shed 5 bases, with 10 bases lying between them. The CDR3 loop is CASSEAKGVYGYTF. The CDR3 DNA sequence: TGTGCCAGCAGTGAAGCAAAGGGAGTTTATGGCTACACCTTC.

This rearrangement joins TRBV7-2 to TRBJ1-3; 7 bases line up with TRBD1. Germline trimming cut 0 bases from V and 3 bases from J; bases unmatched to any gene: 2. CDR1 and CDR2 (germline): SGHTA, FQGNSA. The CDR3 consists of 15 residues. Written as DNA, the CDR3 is TGTGCCAGCAGCTTAGCGACAGGGTTTGGAAACACCATATATTTT. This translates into CASSLATGFGNTIYF.

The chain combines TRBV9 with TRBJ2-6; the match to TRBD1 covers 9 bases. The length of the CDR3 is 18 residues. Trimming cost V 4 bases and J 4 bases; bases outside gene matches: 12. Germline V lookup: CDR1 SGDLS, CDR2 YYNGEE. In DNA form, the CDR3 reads TGTGCCAGCAGCTTCCGGGACAGGGTATTGGTGGGGGCCAACGTCCTGACTTTC. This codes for CASSFRDRVLVGANVLTF.

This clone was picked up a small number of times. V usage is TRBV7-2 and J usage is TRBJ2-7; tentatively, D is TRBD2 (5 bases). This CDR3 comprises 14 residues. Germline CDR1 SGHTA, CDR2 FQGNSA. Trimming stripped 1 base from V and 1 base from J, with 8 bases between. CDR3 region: CASSLVLASYEQYF. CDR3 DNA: TGTGCCAGCAGCTTAGTTTTAGCGTCCTACGAGCAGTACTTC.

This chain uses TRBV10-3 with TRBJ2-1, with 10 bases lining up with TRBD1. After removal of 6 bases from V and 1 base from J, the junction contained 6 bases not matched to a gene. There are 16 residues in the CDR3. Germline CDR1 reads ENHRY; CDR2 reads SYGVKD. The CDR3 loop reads CAIRTGDRGSYNEQFF. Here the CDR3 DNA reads TGTGCCATCAGAACCGGGGACAGGGGTTCCTACAATGAGCAGTTCTTC.

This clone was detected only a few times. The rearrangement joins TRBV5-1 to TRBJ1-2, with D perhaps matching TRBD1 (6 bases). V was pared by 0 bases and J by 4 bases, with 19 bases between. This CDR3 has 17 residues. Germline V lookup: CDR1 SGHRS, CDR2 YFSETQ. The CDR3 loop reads CASSLGTRGGPPYGYTF. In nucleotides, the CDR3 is TGCGCCAGCAGCTTGGGGACTCGCGGGGGGCCCCCCTATGGCTACACCTTC.

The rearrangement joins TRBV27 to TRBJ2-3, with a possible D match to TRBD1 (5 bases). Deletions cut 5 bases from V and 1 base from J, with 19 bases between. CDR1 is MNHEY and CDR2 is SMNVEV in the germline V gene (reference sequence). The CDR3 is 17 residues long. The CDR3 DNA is TGTGCCAGCAGTAGCCGGACAACGGACACGCGCACAGATACGCAGTATTTT. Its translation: CASSSRTTDTRTDTQYF.

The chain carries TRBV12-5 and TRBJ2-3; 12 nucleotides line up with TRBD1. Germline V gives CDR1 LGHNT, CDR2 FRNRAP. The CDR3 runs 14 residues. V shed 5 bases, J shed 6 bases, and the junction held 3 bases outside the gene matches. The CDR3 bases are TGTGCTAGTGGTACGGGACAGGGGGCCGATACGCAGTATTTT. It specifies CASGTGQGADTQYF.

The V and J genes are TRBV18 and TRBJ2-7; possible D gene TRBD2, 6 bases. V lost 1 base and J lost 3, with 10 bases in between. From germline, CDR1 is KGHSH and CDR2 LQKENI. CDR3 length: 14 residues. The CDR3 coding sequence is TGTGCCAGCTCACCACTCTCGGGAGTCTACGAGCAGTACTTC. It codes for CASSPLSGVYEQYF.

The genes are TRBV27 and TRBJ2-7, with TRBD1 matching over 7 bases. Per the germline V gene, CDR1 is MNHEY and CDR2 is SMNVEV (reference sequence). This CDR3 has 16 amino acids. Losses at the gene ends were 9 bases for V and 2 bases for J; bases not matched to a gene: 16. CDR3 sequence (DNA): TGTGCCAGTACTAAATTTAACCGGGACAGAACCTACGAGCAGTACTTC. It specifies CASTKFNRDRTYEQYF.

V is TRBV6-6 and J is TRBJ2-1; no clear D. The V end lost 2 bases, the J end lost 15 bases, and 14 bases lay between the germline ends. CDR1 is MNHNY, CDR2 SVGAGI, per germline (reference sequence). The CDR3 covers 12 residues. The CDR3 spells CASSYKDGAWFF. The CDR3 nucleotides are TGTGCCAGCAGTTACAAGGATGGCGCTTGGTTCTTC.

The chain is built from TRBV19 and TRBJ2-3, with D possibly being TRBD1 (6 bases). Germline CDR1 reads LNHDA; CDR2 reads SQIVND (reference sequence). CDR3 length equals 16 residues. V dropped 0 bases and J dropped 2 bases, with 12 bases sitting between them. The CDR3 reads CASSIDRTGNTDTQYF. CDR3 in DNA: TGTGCCAGTAGTATAGATCGAACAGGGAACACAGATACGCAGTATTTT.

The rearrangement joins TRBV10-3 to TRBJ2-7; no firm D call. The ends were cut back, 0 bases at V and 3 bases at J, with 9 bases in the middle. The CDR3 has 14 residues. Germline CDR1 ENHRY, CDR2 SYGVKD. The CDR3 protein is CAISESRNLYEQYF. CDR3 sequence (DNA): TGTGCCATCAGTGAGTCCCGAAACCTCTACGAGCAGTACTTC.

The CDR3 loop reads CASSLSPTSTGPYEQYF. For the CDR3, the DNA is TGTGCCAGCAGCCTCTCCCCCACTAGCACCGGGCCCTACGAGCAGTACTTC. The J gene is TRBJ2-7, the V gene TRBV7-3; weak D call: TRBD2 (6 bases). CDR3 length: 17 amino acids. Trimming removed 5 bases at V and 2 bases at J, with 22 bases between. Germline CDR1 SGHTA, CDR2 FQGTGA.

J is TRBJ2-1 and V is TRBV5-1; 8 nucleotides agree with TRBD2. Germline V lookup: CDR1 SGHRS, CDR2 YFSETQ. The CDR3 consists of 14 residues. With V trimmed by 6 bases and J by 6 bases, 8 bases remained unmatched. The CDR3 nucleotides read TGCGCCAGCAAAGAGATAGCGGGATCCAATGAGCAGTTCTTC. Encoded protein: CASKEIAGSNEQFF.

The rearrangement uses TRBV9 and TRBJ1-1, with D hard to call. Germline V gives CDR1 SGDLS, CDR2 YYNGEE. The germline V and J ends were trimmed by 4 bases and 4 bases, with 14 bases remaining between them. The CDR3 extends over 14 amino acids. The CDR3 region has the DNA TGTGCCAGCAGCCCCCTGAGGGCGAGCACTGAAGCTTTCTTT. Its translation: CASSPLRASTEAFF.